This T cell receptor beta chain appears in the sequencing data of a study of T cell responses to AZD1222 COVID-19 vaccine. Overall study context: Researchers grouped second doses given at about 4 or about 12 weeks into one pool. Overall study findings and caveats: Vaccine-related CD4 TCRs covered spike, predominating at 160-218 and 743-854.

The data were produced by immunoSEQ multiplex PCR, yet TCRdb's version contains in-frame clones alone and is incomplete. The sample contains fewer than 150,000 clones, approximately 90% of which appear only once. As for this clone: Its specificity is not known.

The source material was peripheral blood, sampled on day 0 of AZD1222 vaccination. The clonotype was recovered from an adult in good health.

The CDR3 nucleotides are TGTGCCAGCAGTTACAATGGTGCGGGGTACACTGAAGCTTTCTTT. Translated: CASSYNGAGYTEAFF. The chain uses TRBV6-5 and TRBJ1-1; D remains ambiguous. This CDR3 is 15 amino acids long. Trimming stripped 2 bases from V and 3 bases from J, with 13 bases between. The germline CDR1 and CDR2 sequences are MNHEY and SVGAGI.